This T cell receptor beta chain derives from a study of T-cell memory formation after mild COVID-19. Overall study findings and caveats: Mostly located in CM and EM were contracting CD4+ clones, with contracting CD8+ clones located in EMRA.

Of note for this clonotype: As yet, its antigen is unknown.

TCRdb re-called the 5' RACE reads through MiXCR, storing one row per CDR3 protein. The table records 400,000 or so distinct CDR3 sequences, roughly 20% of them present only once. In germline, CDR1 is SGHNT, CDR2 YENEEA. The CDR3 is 19 residues long. Trimming shortened V by 6 bases and J by 4 bases, and 28 bases separated the two germline ends. The V gene is TRBV11-3, the J gene TRBJ2-1, with D possibly being TRBD1 or TRBD2 (5 bases each). The TCR was taken from an adult woman who had mild COVID-19 (a few samples of this study predate the infection). Cell type and time point are not known. Input material: PBMCs or a T cell subset sorted from them (not recorded which). CDR3 bases: TGTGCCAGCAGTCGCCGAACCTTAGCCGCCAGGGACCTATACAATGAGCAGTTCTTC. Translation: CASSRRTLAARDLYNEQFF.